The 20 T cell receptor beta chains below were found in one sample sequenced in a study of T cell responses to AZD1222 COVID-19 vaccine (dated by TCRdb to 2020 to 2023). In light of the paper, this sample's time point label describes: baseline before first vaccination. The library relied on the immunoSEQ multiplex PCR assay. Held by TCRdb, this immuneACCESS table contains in-frame sequences only and omits some clones. Under half of the omission traces to an unresolved V gene where checked; the cause of the rest is unknown. A total of 150,000 to 200,000 clones appear in this sample, approximately 95% of them only once. Around 3.8% of the sample lies in the top ten. The sequences come from peripheral blood, collected on day 0 of AZD1222 vaccination. Receptors were obtained from an adult in good health.

The chain carries TRBV5-1 and TRBJ2-2; 10 positions agree with TRBD1. The CDR3 totals 14 residues. With 4 bases clipped from V and 4 bases from J, the junction kept 1 base outside the gene matches. CDR1 and CDR2 (germline): SGHRS, YFSETQ. The CDR3 DNA reads as TGCGCCAGCAGCCGGACAGGGGGCACCGGGGAGCTGTTTTTT. This encodes CASSRTGGTGELFF.

V is TRBV29-1 and J is TRBJ2-7, with TRBD1 matching over 8 bases. CDR3 length equals 12 residues. Germline V CDR1 and CDR2: SQVTM, ANQGSEA. Unmatched junction bases numbered 7, after V lost 7 bases and J lost 5 bases. DNA for the CDR3: TGCAGCGGTAGACAGGGGCGGAACGAGCAGTACTTC. It encodes CSGRQGRNEQYF.

This rearrangement joins TRBV15 to TRBJ2-7, with 11 bases identical to TRBD1. Germline CDR1 LNHNV, CDR2 YYDKDF (reference sequence). Trimming cost V 4 bases and J 6 bases; bases outside gene matches: 8. The CDR3 runs 15 residues. The CDR3 loop reads CATSKDRGRVSEQYF. The DNA of the CDR3 is TGTGCCACCAGCAAGGACAGGGGGCGAGTATCCGAGCAGTACTTC.

This clone has only one observation. The chain combines TRBV6-5 with TRBJ1-4; a weak D match, TRBD1 (6 bases). In germline, CDR1 is MNHEY, CDR2 SVGAGI. The CDR3 is made up of 13 amino acids. CDR3 amino acids: CASTGTNDEKLFF. The DNA for the CDR3 is TGTGCTAGTACAGGGACTAATGATGAAAAACTGTTTTTT.

The chain links TRBV18 to TRBJ1-2; tentative D call: TRBD1 (5 bases). The CDR3 consists of 17 residues. CDR1 KGHSH and CDR2 LQKENI come from the germline V gene. Trimming pared 5 bases from V and 6 bases from J, leaving 25 bases between. The CDR3 sequence is CASSSITEGRVINGYTF. In nucleotides, the CDR3 is TGTGCCAGCTCATCAATAACGGAGGGGCGCGTGATAAATGGCTACACCTTC.

In nucleotides, the CDR3 is TGTGCCAGCAGCGTAAACCCCCTAGCGGGAGGTTCCTACGAGCAGTACTTC. Translation: CASSVNPLAGGSYEQYF. This chain links TRBV9 with TRBJ2-7; TRBD2 matches 11 bases. CDR3 length equals 17 residues. The V segment lost 1 base and the J segment 1 base; nucleotides outside the gene matches: 7. CDR1 SGDLS and CDR2 YYNGEE come from the germline V gene. The full variable domain, with the rest looked up from reference TRBV9 and TRBJ2-7, is DSGVTQTPKHLITATGQRVTLRCSPRSGDLSVYWYQQSLDQGLQFLIQYYNGEERAKGNILERFSAQQFPDLHSELNLSSLELGDSALYFCASSVNPLAGGSYEQYFGPGTRLTVT.

The chain carries TRBV29-1 and TRBJ2-7; D unresolved. CDR3 length equals 13 residues. Trimming cost V 2 bases and J 2 bases, with 10 bases left between them. Germline CDR1 is SQVTM and CDR2 is ANQGSEA. Here the CDR3 DNA reads TGCAGCGTTGAACTCCCCGTGACCTACGAGCAGTACTTC. It yields the protein CSVELPVTYEQYF.

This sequence joins TRBV6-5 and TRBJ1-6, with 7 bases identical to TRBD1. The CDR3 contains 15 residues. Germline V lookup: CDR1 MNHEY, CDR2 SVGAGI. Trimming cost V 5 bases and J 10 bases; bases outside gene matches: 11. The CDR3, as DNA: TGTGCCAGCAGTATAGGGGGGGGACAGTCGTCACCCCTCCACTTT. It yields the protein CASSIGGGQSSPLHF.

V and J are TRBV5-6 and TRBJ2-5; 7 bases fit TRBD1. The CDR3 has 15 amino acids. V was pared by 2 bases and J by 4 bases, with 8 bases of the junction left unmatched. The germline gives CDR1 SGHDT, CDR2 YYEEEE. CDR3 residues: CASSFMTGLPETQYF. The DNA of the CDR3 is TGTGCCAGCAGCTTCATGACAGGGTTGCCAGAGACCCAGTACTTC. Full variable domain (rest looked up from reference TRBV5-6 and TRBJ2-5): DAGVTQSPTHLIKTRGQQVTLRCSPKSGHDTVSWYQQALGQGPQFIFQYYEEEERQRGNFPDRFSGHQFPNYSSELNVNALLLGDSALYLCASSFMTGLPETQYFGPGTRLLVL.

This clone appeared a few times. The rearrangement links TRBV5-5 to TRBJ1-1; D may be TRBD1 (5 bases). The germline V gene encodes CDR1 SGHKS and CDR2 YYEKEE (reference sequence). V lost 5 bases to trimming and J lost 0 bases, with 8 bases between them. The CDR3 runs 13 residues. The CDR3 DNA reads TGTGCCAGCAGGTGGGACCTGAACACTGAAGCTTTCTTT. This translates into CASRWDLNTEAFF.

The chain has TRBV13 and TRBJ2-6; no reliable D call. The germline CDR1 and CDR2 sequences are PRHDT and FYEKMQ (reference sequence). The CDR3 has 17 amino acids. Trimming shortened V by 0 bases and J by 0 bases, and 9 bases separated the two germline ends. The chain's CDR3 is CASSLGTLGSGANVLTF. CDR3 bases: TGTGCCAGCAGCTTAGGTACGCTAGGCTCTGGGGCCAACGTCCTGACTTTC.

CDR3 amino acids: CATSRDSGPGRITEAFF. The CDR3 DNA is TGTGCCACCAGCAGAGATTCAGGGCCGGGTAGGATCACTGAAGCTTTCTTT. V is TRBV15 and J is TRBJ1-1, with a possible D match to TRBD1 (5 bases). CDR1 is LNHNV and CDR2 is YYDKDF in the germline V gene (reference sequence). The V end was cut by 0 bases, the J end by 4 bases, with 18 bases between. The CDR3 runs 17 residues.

The rearrangement links TRBV11-2 to TRBJ1-1; 8 bases align to TRBD1. J was trimmed by 10 bases and V by 5 bases; bases with no gene match: 9. The CDR3 length is 13 residues. Germline values: CDR1 SGHAT, CDR2 FQNNGV. CDR3: CASSGQTGEGAFF. In DNA, the CDR3 is TGTGCCAGCAGCGGACAGACAGGGGAGGGAGCTTTCTTT.

The chain links TRBV19 to TRBJ2-5, with TRBD2 matching over 8 bases. CDR1 and CDR2 from the germline V gene are LNHDA and SQIVND (reference sequence). This CDR3 is built from 15 residues. V shed 6 bases, J shed 0 bases, and the junction held 6 bases outside the gene matches. The CDR3 sequence: CASSSGGADQETQYF. In DNA, the CDR3 is TGTGCCAGTAGCTCCGGGGGGGCCGACCAAGAGACCCAGTACTTC.

V gene TRBV29-1 combines with J gene TRBJ1-2, with D maybe TRBD1 (6 bases). V was clipped by 1 base and J by 8 bases, with 17 bases between them. The CDR3 extends over 14 amino acids. Germline CDR1 and CDR2: SQVTM and ANQGSEA. CDR3 coding DNA: TGCAGCGTTGAAGTGAGGCAGGGGATGACGGGCTACACCTTC. Translated, it gives CSVEVRQGMTGYTF.

The gene calls are TRBV9 and TRBJ1-1, with 9 bases lining up with TRBD1. V trimming: 2 bases; J trimming: 6 bases; junction bases outside the gene matches: 5. Per the germline V gene, CDR1 is SGDLS and CDR2 is YYNGEE. This CDR3 comprises 14 residues. The CDR3 DNA reads as TGTGCCAGCAGCGTTACAGGGGGCATAGCTGAAGCTTTCTTT. Its protein is CASSVTGGIAEAFF.

This chain joins TRBV9 and TRBJ2-7, with no clear D. CDR3 length: 13 residues. Germline CDR1 SGDLS, CDR2 YYNGEE. V shed 4 bases and J shed 2 bases, with 10 bases lying between them. The CDR3 here is CASSISPAYEQYF. The CDR3 DNA follows: TGTGCCAGCAGCATATCCCCAGCCTACGAGCAGTACTTC.

The V gene is TRBV16, the J gene TRBJ1-5; the D is unclear. The CDR3 length is 14 residues. Trimming removed 4 bases from V and 5 bases from J, with 12 bases in between. The V gene's germline CDR1 is KGHSY and CDR2 FQNENV. Here the CDR3 DNA reads TGTGCCAGCAGCCGAGACACTGGGGATCAGCCCCAGCATTTT. Protein: CASSRDTGDQPQHF.

The chain joins TRBV27 to TRBJ2-7; D may be TRBD1 (6 bases). V was cut by 6 bases and J by 3 bases, with 15 bases left in between. The germline gives CDR1 MNHEY, CDR2 SMNVEV (reference sequence). This CDR3 region has 14 residues. The CDR3 DNA reads as TGTGCCAGCAGCCAACAGGGTAATGTCTACGAGCAGTACTTC. Its protein product is CASSQQGNVYEQYF.

This chain links TRBV5-8 with TRBJ2-7; the match to TRBD2 covers 7 bases. The CDR3 extends over 18 amino acids. The junction had 18 bases not matched to a gene; V was cut back by 2 bases and J by 4 bases. Germline CDR1 and CDR2: SGHTS and YDEGEE. The CDR3 region has the DNA TGTGCCAGCAGCTTTCAGGGACGGAGAGCGGGAAGATTTTACGAGCAGTACTTC. Protein product: CASSFQGRRAGRFYEQYF.